Sequencing of this T cell receptor (beta chain) was carried out in a study of blood T cell repertoires in COVID-19. Study as a whole: The study drew acute and convalescent COVID-19 samples from the United States, Italy and Spain. T cells, B-cell-depleted T cells, or PBMCs supplied cDNA or gDNA.

Data came from immunoSEQ multiplex PCR; TCRdb stores just in-frame clones and leaves some out. The data hold 110,000 or so clones, with approximately 80% observed a single time. The clonotype was recovered from a human donor in a cohort sampled during active COVID-19. Input material: peripheral blood.

CDR3 in amino acids: CASSLIGGRSGRGNQPQHF. The CDR3 DNA sequence: TGTGCCAGCAGTTTAATAGGCGGACGTTCGGGCAGGGGCAATCAGCCCCAGCATTTT. V is TRBV27 and J is TRBJ1-5, with D perhaps TRBD1 (5 bases). The CDR3 is 19 amino acids. Germline V gives CDR1 MNHEY, CDR2 SMNVEV (reference sequence). V was pared by 2 bases and J by 2 bases, with 22 bases between.